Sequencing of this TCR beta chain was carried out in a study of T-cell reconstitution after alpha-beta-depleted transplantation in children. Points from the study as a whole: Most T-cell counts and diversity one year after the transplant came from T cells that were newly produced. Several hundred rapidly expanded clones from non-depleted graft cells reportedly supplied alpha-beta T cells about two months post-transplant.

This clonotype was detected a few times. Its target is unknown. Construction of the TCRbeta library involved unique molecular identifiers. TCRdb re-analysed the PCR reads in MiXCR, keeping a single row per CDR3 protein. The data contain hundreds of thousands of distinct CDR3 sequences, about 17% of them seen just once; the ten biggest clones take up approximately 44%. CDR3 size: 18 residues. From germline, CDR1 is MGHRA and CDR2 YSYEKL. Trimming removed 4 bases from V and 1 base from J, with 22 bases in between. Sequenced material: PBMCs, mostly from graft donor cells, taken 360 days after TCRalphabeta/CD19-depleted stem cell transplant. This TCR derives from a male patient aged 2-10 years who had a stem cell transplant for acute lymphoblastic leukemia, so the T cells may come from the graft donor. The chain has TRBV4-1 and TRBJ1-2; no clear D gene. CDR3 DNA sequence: TGCGCCAGCAGCCTAAGCCAAGGTCTGCCACCCGTTAACTATGGCTACACCTTC. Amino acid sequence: CASSLSQGLPPVNYGYTF.